Each of the 7 T cell receptor beta chains below was sequenced from the same sample in a study of OX40 agonist ivuxolimab in advanced cancers. Sequencing was performed with immunoSEQ multiplex PCR; in TCRdb, only in-frame clones are kept and a portion is missing. The table lists fewer than 35,000 clones, about four fifths of them singletons. The sample in question was CD4+ or CD8+ T cells sorted from blood, obtained in a trial of the OX40 agonist ivuxolimab. The receptors come from an adult with an advanced solid tumor such as melanoma, head and neck, liver or kidney cancer.

The V call is TRBV2, the J call TRBJ1-2; D gene uncertain. Trimming removed 6 bases at V and 3 bases at J, with 11 bases between. The germline V gene encodes CDR1 SNHLY and CDR2 FYNNEI. The CDR3 sequence is 13 residues long. The CDR3 protein is CASRVGPDYGYTF. The CDR3 nucleotides read TGTGCCAGCAGGGTGGGTCCTGACTATGGCTACACCTTC.

V usage is TRBV27 and J usage is TRBJ1-2, with TRBD1 matching over 11 bases. The J segment lost 1 base and the V segment lost 2 bases, leaving 0 bases of the junction unmatched. The CDR3 consists of 15 residues. Germline-derived CDR1 and CDR2 are MNHEY and SMNVEV (reference sequence). This chain's CDR3 is CASSLGTGGNYGYTF. In DNA, the CDR3 is TGTGCCAGCAGTTTAGGGACAGGGGGTAACTATGGCTACACCTTC.

CDR3 bases: TGTGCCAGCAGCGGGACAGACTTAAAACAAGAGACCCAGTACTTC. Translating gives CASSGTDLKQETQYF. V is TRBV11-2 and J is TRBJ2-5; 7 nucleotides line up with TRBD1. Germline CDR1 is SGHAT and CDR2 is FQNNGV. This CDR3 is built from 15 residues. The V and J ends lost 5 bases and 2 bases, in that order; junction bases with no gene match: 8.

This clone was detected once. This chain uses TRBV2 with TRBJ2-7; the D is unclear. Germline V gene data show CDR1 as SNHLY and CDR2 as FYNNEI. Trimming pared 1 base from V and 1 base from J, leaving 11 bases between. The CDR3 extends over 15 amino acids. The CDR3 here is CASSEEQSLSYEQYF. The CDR3 DNA sequence: TGTGCCAGCAGTGAAGAACAGTCTCTTTCCTACGAGCAGTACTTC. Filled out from reference TRBV2 and TRBJ2-7, the complete variable domain reads EPEVTQTPSHQVTQMGQEVILRCVPISNHLYFYWYRQILGQKVEFLVSFYNNEISEKSEIFDDQFSVERPDGSNFTLKIRSTKLEDSAMYFCASSEEQSLSYEQYFGPGTRLTVT.

The rearrangement links TRBV27 to TRBJ2-3; 12 nucleotides line up with TRBD2. V shed 6 bases, J shed 1 base, and the junction held 26 bases outside the gene matches. The CDR3 contains 23 residues. CDR1 and CDR2 (germline): MNHEY, SMNVEV (reference sequence). The DNA of the CDR3 is TGTGCCAGCAGCGAGGGTGGAAAAAGACTAGCGGGAGTTTGTCGTCCGGGCACAGATACGCAGTATTTT. Translated, it gives CASSEGGKRLAGVCRPGTDTQYF.

This clone was seen a handful of times. The rearrangement uses TRBV30 and TRBJ1-2, with TRBD1 matching over 8 bases. This CDR3 is built from 17 residues. Germline lookup yields CDR1 GTSNPN and CDR2 SVGIG (reference sequence). Germline trimming cut 3 bases from V and 5 bases from J; bases unmatched to any gene: 17. In DNA form, the CDR3 reads TGTGCCTGGAGGACCCCGGGGACAGGCTCTTTGGTATATGGCTACACCTTC. Amino acids: CAWRTPGTGSLVYGYTF.

This clone was observed a few times. The chain joins TRBV2 to TRBJ1-5; D is possibly TRBD1 (6 bases). Germline V CDR1 and CDR2: SNHLY, FYNNEI. V was shortened by 4 bases and J by 4 bases, with 17 bases between the two germline ends. This CDR3 comprises 16 residues. The CDR3 reads CASSGSRGPFNQPQHF. The DNA of the CDR3 is TGTGCCAGCAGTGGTTCCAGGGGACCCTTTAATCAGCCCCAGCATTTT. Full variable domain (rest looked up from reference TRBV2 and TRBJ1-5): EPEVTQTPSHQVTQMGQEVILRCVPISNHLYFYWYRQILGQKVEFLVSFYNNEISEKSEIFDDQFSVERPDGSNFTLKIRSTKLEDSAMYFCASSGSRGPFNQPQHFGDGTRLSIL.